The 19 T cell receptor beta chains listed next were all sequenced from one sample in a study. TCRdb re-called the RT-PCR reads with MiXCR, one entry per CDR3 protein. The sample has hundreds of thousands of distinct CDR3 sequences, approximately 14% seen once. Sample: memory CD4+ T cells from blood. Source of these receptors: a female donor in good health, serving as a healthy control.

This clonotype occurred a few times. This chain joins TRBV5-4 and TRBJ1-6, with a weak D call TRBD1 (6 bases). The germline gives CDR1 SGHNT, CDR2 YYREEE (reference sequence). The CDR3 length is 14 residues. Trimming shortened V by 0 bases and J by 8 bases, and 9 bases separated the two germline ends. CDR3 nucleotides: TGTGCCAGCAGCTTGGCAGGGGTGGATTCACCCCTCCACTTT. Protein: CASSLAGVDSPLHF.

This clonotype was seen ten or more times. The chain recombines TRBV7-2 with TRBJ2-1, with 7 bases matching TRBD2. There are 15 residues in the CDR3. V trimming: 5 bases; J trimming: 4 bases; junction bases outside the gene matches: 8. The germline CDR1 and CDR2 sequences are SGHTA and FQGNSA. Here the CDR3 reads CASSPLGGVYNEQFF. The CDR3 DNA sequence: TGTGCCAGCAGCCCTCTGGGAGGGGTTTACAATGAGCAGTTCTTC. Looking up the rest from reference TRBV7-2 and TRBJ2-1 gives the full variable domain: GAGVSQSPSNKVTEKGKDVELRCDPISGHTALYWYRQSLGQGLEFLIYFQGNSAPDKSGLPSDRFSAERTGGSVSTLTIQRTQQEDSAVYLCASSPLGGVYNEQFFGPGTRLTVL.

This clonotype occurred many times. The CDR3 loop reads CAISEIGVGQPQHF. The CDR3 nucleotides are TGTGCCATCAGTGAAATCGGGGTGGGCCAGCCCCAGCATTTT. J is TRBJ1-5 and V is TRBV10-3; no definite D call. The CDR3 runs 14 residues. The germline V and J ends were trimmed by 3 bases and 7 bases, with 13 bases remaining between them. Germline V gene sequence: CDR1 ENHRY, CDR2 SYGVKD.

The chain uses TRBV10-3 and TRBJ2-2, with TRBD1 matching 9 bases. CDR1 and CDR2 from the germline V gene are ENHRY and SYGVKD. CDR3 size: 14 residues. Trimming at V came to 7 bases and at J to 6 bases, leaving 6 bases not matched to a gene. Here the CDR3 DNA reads TGTGCCATCAACCGGGACAGGGAAGCCGGGGAGCTGTTTTTT. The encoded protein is CAINRDREAGELFF.

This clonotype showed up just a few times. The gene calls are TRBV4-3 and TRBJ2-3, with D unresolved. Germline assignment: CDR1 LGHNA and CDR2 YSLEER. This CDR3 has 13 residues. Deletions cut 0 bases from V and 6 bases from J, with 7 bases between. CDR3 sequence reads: CASSQDLADTQYF. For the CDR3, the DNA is TGCGCCAGCAGCCAAGATCTGGCGGATACGCAGTATTTT.

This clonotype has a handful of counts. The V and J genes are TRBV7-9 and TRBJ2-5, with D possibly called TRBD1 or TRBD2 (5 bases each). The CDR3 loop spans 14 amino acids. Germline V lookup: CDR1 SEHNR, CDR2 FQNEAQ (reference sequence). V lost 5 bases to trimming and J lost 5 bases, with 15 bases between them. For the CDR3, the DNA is TGTGCCAGCAGCATCGGGACGTCCGGGGAGACCCAGTACTTC. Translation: CASSIGTSGETQYF.

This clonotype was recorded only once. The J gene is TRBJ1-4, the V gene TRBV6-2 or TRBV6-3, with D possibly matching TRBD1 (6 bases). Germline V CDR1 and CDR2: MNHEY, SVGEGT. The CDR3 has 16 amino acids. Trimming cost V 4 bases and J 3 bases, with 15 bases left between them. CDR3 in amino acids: CASSFLPTGSNEKLFF. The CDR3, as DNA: TGTGCCAGCAGTTTCCTCCCGACAGGATCTAATGAAAAACTGTTTTTT.

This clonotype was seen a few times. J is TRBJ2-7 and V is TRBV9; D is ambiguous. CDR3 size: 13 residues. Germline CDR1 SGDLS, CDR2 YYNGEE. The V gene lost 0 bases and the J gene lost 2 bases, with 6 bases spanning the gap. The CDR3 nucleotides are TGTGCCAGCAGCGTAGACATAGCCTACGAGCAGTACTTC. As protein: CASSVDIAYEQYF.

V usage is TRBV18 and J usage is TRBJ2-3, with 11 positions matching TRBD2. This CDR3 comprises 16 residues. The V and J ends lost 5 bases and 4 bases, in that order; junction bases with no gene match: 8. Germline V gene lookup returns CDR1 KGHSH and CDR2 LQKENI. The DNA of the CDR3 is TGTGCCAGCTCATCCACGACTAGCGGGGACCCAGATACGCAGTATTTT. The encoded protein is CASSSTTSGDPDTQYF.

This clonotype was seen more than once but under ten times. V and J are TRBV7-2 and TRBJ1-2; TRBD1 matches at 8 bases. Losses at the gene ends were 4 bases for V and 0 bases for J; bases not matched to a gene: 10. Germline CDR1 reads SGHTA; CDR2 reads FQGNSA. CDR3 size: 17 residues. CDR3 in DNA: TGTGCCAGCAGCTACGACCCCGGACAGGGAGCTAACTATGGCTACACCTTC. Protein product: CASSYDPGQGANYGYTF.

CDR3 loop: CASSLVAARGQETQYF. CDR3 coding DNA: TGTGCCAGCAGTTTGGTCGCAGCCCGGGGACAAGAGACCCAGTACTTC. The chain couples TRBV28 to TRBJ2-5, with D tentatively TRBD2 (5 bases). Deletions cut 3 bases from V and 2 bases from J, with 16 bases between. This CDR3 is 16 amino acids long. Germline lookup yields CDR1 MDHEN and CDR2 SYDVKM. Full variable domain (missing parts from reference TRBV28 and TRBJ2-5): DVKVTQSSRYLVKRTGEKVFLECVQDMDHENMFWYRQDPGLGLRLIYFSYDVKMKEKGDIPEGYSVSREKKERFSLILESASTNQTSMYLCASSLVAARGQETQYFGPGTRLLVL.

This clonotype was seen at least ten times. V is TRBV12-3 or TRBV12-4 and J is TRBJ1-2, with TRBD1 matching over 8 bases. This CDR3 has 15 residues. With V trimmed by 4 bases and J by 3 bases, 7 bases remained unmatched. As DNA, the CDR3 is TGTGCCAGCAGTTCCTGGGCAGGGGGCGACTATGGCTACACCTTC. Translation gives CASSSWAGGDYGYTF.

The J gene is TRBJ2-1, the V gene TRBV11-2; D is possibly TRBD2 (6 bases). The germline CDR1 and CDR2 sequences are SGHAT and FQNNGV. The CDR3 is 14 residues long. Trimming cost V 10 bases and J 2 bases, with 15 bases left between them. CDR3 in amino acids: CATQPGLTYNEQFF. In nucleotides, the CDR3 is TGTGCCACCCAACCTGGACTAACCTACAATGAGCAGTTCTTC.

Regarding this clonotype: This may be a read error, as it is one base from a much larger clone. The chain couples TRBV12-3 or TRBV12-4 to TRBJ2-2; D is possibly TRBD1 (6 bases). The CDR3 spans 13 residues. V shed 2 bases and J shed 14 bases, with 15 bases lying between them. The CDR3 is CASSLWDKGTLFF. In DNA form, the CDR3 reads TGTGCCAGCAGTTTATGGGACAAGGGGACACTGTTTTTT.

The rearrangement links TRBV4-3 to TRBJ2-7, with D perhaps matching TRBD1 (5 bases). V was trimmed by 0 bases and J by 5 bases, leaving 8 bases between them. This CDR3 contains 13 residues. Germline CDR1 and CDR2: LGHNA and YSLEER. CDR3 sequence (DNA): TGCGCCAGCAGCCAAGAACCAGGGAACGAGCAGTACTTC. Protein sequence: CASSQEPGNEQYF.

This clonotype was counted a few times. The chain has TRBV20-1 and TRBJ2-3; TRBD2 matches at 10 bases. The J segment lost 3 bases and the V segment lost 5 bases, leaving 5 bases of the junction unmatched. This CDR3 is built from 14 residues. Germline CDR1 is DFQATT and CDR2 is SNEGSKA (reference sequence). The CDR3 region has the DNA TGCAGTGCTTTTCTAGCGGGAGTGACAGATACGCAGTATTTT. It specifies CSAFLAGVTDTQYF.

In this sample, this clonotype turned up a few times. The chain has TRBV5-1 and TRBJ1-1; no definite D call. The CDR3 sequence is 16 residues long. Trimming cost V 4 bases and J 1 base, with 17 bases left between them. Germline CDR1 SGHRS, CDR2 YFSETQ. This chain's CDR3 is CASSGSGGSGNTEAFF. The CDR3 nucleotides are TGCGCCAGCAGCGGGTCTGGAGGGTCGGGGAACACTGAAGCTTTCTTT.

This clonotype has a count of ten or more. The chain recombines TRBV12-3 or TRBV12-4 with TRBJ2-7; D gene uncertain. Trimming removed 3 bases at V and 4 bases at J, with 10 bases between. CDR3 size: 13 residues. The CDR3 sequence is CASSFGSRYEQYF. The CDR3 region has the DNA TGTGCCAGCAGTTTTGGTAGTCGGTACGAGCAGTACTTC.

For the CDR3, the DNA is TGTGCCAGCAGTTACCCACGCCCCGTACTAGAAAGCACAGATACGCAGTATTTT. Amino acid sequence: CASSYPRPVLESTDTQYF. The genes are TRBV6-6 and TRBJ2-3, with TRBD2 as a possible D gene (5 bases). The ends were cut back, 2 bases at V and 0 bases at J, with 18 bases in the middle. Germline-derived CDR1 and CDR2 are MNHNY and SVGAGI (reference sequence). This CDR3 comprises 18 residues.